What follows are 25 T cell receptor beta chains derived from one specimen sequenced in a study of shared clonotypes between healthy human individuals. Assay used: immunoSEQ multiplex PCR; TCRdb lists only in-frame clones, some missing. The data show around 2,000,000 clones, roughly 94% seen once. Positive CCR7 selection of CD45RO-negative cells yielded the naive CD8 cells, and terminally differentiated effector memory CD45RA+ cells were excluded. The sample was naive CD8+ T cells sorted from blood. These receptors were collected from a man younger than 35 in good health.

The chain couples TRBV4-1 to TRBJ2-2, with D hard to call. The CDR3 spans 14 residues. Germline CDR1 reads MGHRA; CDR2 reads YSYEKL. V shed 6 bases and J shed 0 bases, with 8 bases lying between them. The DNA for the CDR3 is TGCGCCAGCAGGTATCAGACGAACACCGGGGAGCTGTTTTTT. It codes for CASRYQTNTGELFF.

The V call is TRBV5-8, the J call TRBJ2-3; 7 bases are a match to TRBD2. The CDR3 consists of 15 residues. J was trimmed by 5 bases and V by 2 bases; bases with no gene match: 8. Germline-derived CDR1 and CDR2 are SGHTS and YDEGEE. The CDR3 spells CASSFRAGSGDTQYF. CDR3 in DNA: TGTGCCAGCAGCTTCCGAGCGGGGTCAGGAGATACGCAGTATTTT.

The chain uses TRBV9 and TRBJ2-1, with a weak D call TRBD2 (6 bases). This CDR3 region has 16 residues. The V end was cut by 4 bases, the J end by 0 bases, with 14 bases between. Germline V CDR1 and CDR2: SGDLS, YYNGEE. CDR3 protein: CASSISGDNSYNEQFF. The CDR3 DNA reads as TGTGCCAGCAGCATTAGCGGCGATAACTCCTACAATGAGCAGTTCTTC.

This sequence joins TRBV11-2 and TRBJ2-7; 10 bases are a match to TRBD2. In germline, CDR1 is SGHAT, CDR2 FQNNGV. V lost 5 bases to trimming and J lost 0 bases; unmatched junction nucleotides: 7. CDR3 length: 16 residues. CDR3 sequence reads: CASSRIAGGASYEQYF. DNA for the CDR3: TGTGCCAGCAGCCGAATAGCGGGGGGTGCCTCCTACGAGCAGTACTTC. Full variable domain (rest looked up from reference TRBV11-2 and TRBJ2-7): EAGVAQSPRYKIIEKRQSVAFWCNPISGHATLYWYQQILGQGPKLLIQFQNNGVVDDSQLPKDRFSAERLKGVDSTLKIQPAKLEDSAVYLCASSRIAGGASYEQYFGPGTRLTVT.

For this clone: This sequence may be a read error, since a much larger clone differs from it by one base. The CDR3 reads CASSFGAEAFF. The DNA of the CDR3 is TGTGCCAGCAGTTTCGGAGCTGAAGCTTTCTTT. The gene calls are TRBV28 and TRBJ1-1, with D unresolved. The CDR3 is 11 residues long. Per germline, CDR1 MDHEN and CDR2 SYDVKM. V lost 3 bases to trimming and J lost 6 bases, with 5 bases between them.

As regards this clone: Within the sample, other DNA sequences also encode this same CDR3. V gene TRBV9 combines with J gene TRBJ2-7; the D gene is possibly TRBD2 (5 bases). CDR3 length: 13 amino acids. Germline CDR1 and CDR2: SGDLS and YYNGEE. V lost 2 bases, J lost 2 bases, and 8 bases lay in between. The CDR3 nucleotides are TGTGCCAGCAGCGTCGGGGATCCCTACGAGCAGTACTTC. Protein: CASSVGDPYEQYF.

Details on this clone: Other DNA sequences in this specimen translate into the identical CDR3. The chain couples TRBV5-1 to TRBJ1-6; TRBD1 aligns across 11 bases. Looked up from germline, CDR1 is SGHRS and CDR2 is YFSETQ. Trimming took 4 bases from V and 10 from J; bases not matched to a gene: 4. This CDR3 has 14 residues. CDR3 in DNA: TGCGCCAGCAGCCCTGGACAGGGGGCGTCACCCCTCCACTTT. This codes for CASSPGQGASPLHF. The complete variable domain, with remaining parts taken from reference TRBV5-1 and TRBJ1-6, reads KAGVTQTPRYLIKTRGQQVTLSCSPISGHRSVSWYQQTPGQGLQFLFEYFSETQRNKGNFPGRFSGRQFSNSRSEMNVSTLELGDSALYLCASSPGQGASPLHFGNGTRLTVT.

A single count supports this clone. The V call is TRBV11-2, the J call TRBJ2-7; no clear D. The germline V and J ends were trimmed by 7 bases and 0 bases, with 10 bases remaining between them. Germline-derived CDR1 and CDR2 are SGHAT and FQNNGV. The CDR3 totals 13 residues. The CDR3 DNA follows: TGTGCCAGCACAGGATTGCTCTCCTACGAGCAGTACTTC. It specifies CASTGLLSYEQYF.

This chain links TRBV7-2 with TRBJ2-7, with a weak D call TRBD1 (5 bases). The CDR3 is made up of 15 amino acids. The germline CDR1 and CDR2 sequences are SGHTA and FQGNSA. Trimming took off 5 bases at V and 2 bases at J, with 16 bases between the two ends. The CDR3 sequence is CASSEEQGLTYEQYF. CDR3 bases: TGTGCCAGCAGCGAAGAGCAGGGTCTAACCTACGAGCAGTACTTC. Full variable domain (missing parts from reference TRBV7-2 and TRBJ2-7): GAGVSQSPSNKVTEKGKDVELRCDPISGHTALYWYRQSLGQGLEFLIYFQGNSAPDKSGLPSDRFSAERTGGSVSTLTIQRTQQEDSAVYLCASSEEQGLTYEQYFGPGTRLTVT.

The chain is built from TRBV7-2 and TRBJ2-7; 8 nucleotides line up with TRBD1. Trimming removed 4 bases from V and 1 base from J; junction bases left unmatched: 9. The germline gives CDR1 SGHTA, CDR2 FQGNSA. This CDR3 comprises 16 residues. The CDR3 is CASSSGRDRPSYEQYF. DNA for the CDR3: TGTGCCAGCAGCTCCGGCCGGGACAGGCCGTCCTACGAGCAGTACTTC.

The V call is TRBV9, the J call TRBJ2-3, with D possibly being TRBD2 (6 bases). The germline V gene encodes CDR1 SGDLS and CDR2 YYNGEE. This CDR3 has 15 residues. V lost 4 bases and J lost 1, with 13 bases in between. CDR3: CASSPDGGGTDTQYF. The CDR3 DNA follows: TGTGCCAGCAGCCCTGACGGGGGAGGCACAGATACGCAGTATTTT.

The chain couples TRBV9 to TRBJ2-7; possible D gene TRBD1, 5 bases. Trimming pared 5 bases from V and 2 bases from J, leaving 11 bases between. CDR3 length equals 13 residues. Germline loops: CDR1 SGDLS, CDR2 YYNGEE. This CDR3 reads CASSKGVPYEQYF. The CDR3 DNA sequence: TGTGCCAGCAGTAAAGGGGTACCCTACGAGCAGTACTTC.

The chain joins TRBV9 to TRBJ1-3; D is unclear. V lost 0 bases to trimming and J lost 1 base, with 14 bases between them. CDR1 SGDLS and CDR2 YYNGEE come from the germline V gene. The CDR3 runs to 17 residues. Here the CDR3 DNA reads TGTGCCAGCAGCGTAGAGGCCGAAGCTCCTTCTGGAAACACCATATATTTT. Translating it yields CASSVEAEAPSGNTIYF.

The V and J genes are TRBV7-9 and TRBJ2-3, with D possibly matching TRBD2 (5 bases). CDR1 and CDR2 from the germline V gene are SEHNR and FQNEAQ (reference sequence). The CDR3 extends over 15 amino acids. V was pared by 4 bases and J by 4 bases, with 15 bases between. The CDR3 is CASSSTRSRADTQYF. CDR3 coding DNA: TGTGCCAGCAGCTCCACTAGGAGCCGCGCAGATACGCAGTATTTT.

The chain links TRBV7-2 to TRBJ2-4; D tentatively reads TRBD1 or TRBD2 (6 bases each). Germline V gives CDR1 SGHTA, CDR2 FQGNSA. Trimming left V 1 base short and J 2 bases short, with 21 bases between. CDR3 length: 19 residues. The CDR3 DNA follows: TGTGCCAGCAGCTTAGTCGGAGGAGAGGGGGGCTTCACCAAAAACATTCAGTACTTC. It is translated as CASSLVGGEGGFTKNIQYF. The whole variable domain, filled in from reference TRBV7-2 and TRBJ2-4, reads GAGVSQSPSNKVTEKGKDVELRCDPISGHTALYWYRQSLGQGLEFLIYFQGNSAPDKSGLPSDRFSAERTGGSVSTLTIQRTQQEDSAVYLCASSLVGGEGGFTKNIQYFGAGTRLSVL.

The chain employs TRBV6-1 and TRBJ2-3; TRBD1 agrees at 7 bases. This CDR3 spans 16 amino acids. V lost 4 bases, J lost 2 bases, and 9 bases stayed unmatched. The V gene's germline CDR1 is MNHNS and CDR2 SASEGT. The CDR3 DNA sequence: TGTGCCAGCAGTGCTGTGAGGGGGCCAACCACAGATACGCAGTATTTT. Amino acid sequence: CASSAVRGPTTDTQYF.

The chain is built from TRBV5-1 and TRBJ1-6; no firm D call. Per the germline V gene, CDR1 is SGHRS and CDR2 is YFSETQ. The CDR3 loop spans 12 amino acids. CDR3 residues: CAGVPPASPLHF. The CDR3 bases are TGCGCTGGGGTGCCCCCCGCTTCACCCCTCCACTTT.

The chain employs TRBV4-1 and TRBJ2-5, with 13 positions matching TRBD2. From germline, CDR1 is MGHRA and CDR2 YSYEKL. The junction had 5 bases not matched to a gene; V was cut back by 2 bases and J by 2 bases. The CDR3 is 17 amino acids. The DNA for the CDR3 is TGCGCCAGCAGCCAATTACTAGCGGGGGGGTATCAAGAGACCCAGTACTTC. Its translation: CASSQLLAGGYQETQYF.

As for this clone: Other DNA sequences within the sample encode an identical CDR3. DNA for the CDR3: TGTGCCAGCAGCTTAGAGGGGACGTACAATGAGCAGTTCTTC. Translation gives CASSLEGTYNEQFF. V gene TRBV7-9 combines with J gene TRBJ2-1, with D possibly called TRBD1 or TRBD2 (5 bases each). There are 14 residues in the CDR3. The germline V gene has CDR1 SEHNR and CDR2 FQNEAQ (reference sequence). V dropped 1 base and J dropped 4 bases, with 8 bases sitting between them.

This clone was counted once. The same CDR3 also results from other DNA sequences found in this sample. This chain joins TRBV14 and TRBJ2-7; 8 nucleotides align to TRBD1. J was trimmed by 3 bases and V by 4 bases; bases with no gene match: 5. Germline CDR1 is SGHDN and CDR2 is FVKESK. The CDR3 is 14 amino acids. The CDR3 reads CASSLFGQGYEQYF. CDR3 sequence (DNA): TGTGCCAGCAGCCTCTTCGGACAGGGCTACGAGCAGTACTTC.

The rearrangement links TRBV7-9 to TRBJ2-3; D possibly corresponds to TRBD2 (6 bases). Germline CDR1 and CDR2: SEHNR and FQNEAQ (reference sequence). The germline V and J ends were trimmed by 2 bases and 2 bases, with 14 bases remaining between them. This CDR3 contains 16 residues. The CDR3 DNA sequence: TGTGCCAGCAGCTTATCACTAGCAGGAGCCACAGATACGCAGTATTTT. This encodes CASSLSLAGATDTQYF.

The chain carries TRBV7-9 and TRBJ2-1; 14 bases align to TRBD2. CDR3 size: 17 residues. From germline, CDR1 is SEHNR and CDR2 FQNEAQ (reference sequence). The ends lost 5 bases at V and 4 bases at J; junction bases unmatched: 7. Here the CDR3 reads CASSDGTSGGLYNEQFF. As DNA, the CDR3 is TGTGCCAGCAGCGACGGGACTAGCGGGGGACTTTACAATGAGCAGTTCTTC.

This rearrangement joins TRBV9 to TRBJ2-3, with 9 bases matching TRBD2. V was pared by 0 bases and J by 4 bases, with 6 bases of the junction left unmatched. The CDR3 has 16 amino acids. Per the germline V gene, CDR1 is SGDLS and CDR2 is YYNGEE. Here the CDR3 reads CASSVGGSGSPDTQYF. CDR3 nucleotide sequence: TGTGCCAGCAGCGTAGGCGGTAGCGGGAGCCCAGATACGCAGTATTTT.

Worth noting for this clone: In the same sample, other DNA sequences code for this CDR3. The chain has TRBV9 and TRBJ2-2; D is uncertain. V was clipped by 4 bases and J by 4 bases, with 5 bases between them. The CDR3 length is 12 residues. The V gene's germline CDR1 is SGDLS and CDR2 YYNGEE. The CDR3 loop is CASSPRTGELFF. In nucleotides, the CDR3 is TGTGCCAGCAGCCCTCGCACCGGGGAGCTGTTTTTT.

Note on this clone: The sample has other DNA sequences that encode this CDR3 too. The CDR3 nucleotides are TGTGCCAGCAGCTTAGCAGGGGGTCAAGAGACCCAGTACTTC. It specifies CASSLAGGQETQYF. The chain carries TRBV7-9 and TRBJ2-5; possible D gene TRBD1, 6 bases. The CDR3 runs 14 residues. The germline V gene has CDR1 SEHNR and CDR2 FQNEAQ (reference sequence). V gave up 0 bases and J gave up 2 bases, with 7 bases separating them.